One sample yielded the 5 T cell receptor beta chains listed below, sequenced in a study of blood T cell repertoires in COVID-19. Some clones are missing from TCRdb's copy, which holds only in-frame ones; the method was immunoSEQ multiplex PCR. The sample shows 150,000 to 200,000 clones, about 82% of them seen only once. Sequencing was carried out using peripheral blood. All receptors derive from a woman aged 30 to 39 with acute or convalescent COVID-19.

The rearrangement joins TRBV28 to TRBJ2-7; a possible D gene is TRBD2 (6 bases). Between the trimmed V and J ends, which lost 2 bases and 3 bases, there was a span of 17 bases. The CDR3 length is 16 residues. The germline V gene encodes CDR1 MDHEN and CDR2 SYDVKM. CDR3 region: CASSLPSEGGGYEQYF. In DNA, the CDR3 is TGTGCCAGCAGTTTACCCTCGGAGGGTGGGGGCTACGAGCAGTACTTC.

The genes are TRBV11-2 and TRBJ1-6; a possible D gene is TRBD1 (5 bases). CDR1 and CDR2 from the germline V gene are SGHAT and FQNNGV. The length of the CDR3 is 15 residues. Trimming removed 0 bases at V and 7 bases at J, with 10 bases between. The CDR3 sequence is CASSLEFQGNSPLHF. The CDR3 nucleotides are TGTGCCAGCAGCTTAGAGTTCCAGGGAAATTCACCCCTCCACTTT.

The chain couples TRBV19 to TRBJ1-2, with TRBD1 matching over 8 bases. This CDR3 contains 13 residues. J gave up 5 bases and V 2 bases, and 1 base lay outside the gene matches. Germline lookup yields CDR1 LNHDA and CDR2 SQIVND (reference sequence). The CDR3 reads CASSIRQGYGYTF. The DNA for the CDR3 is TGTGCCAGTAGTATACGACAGGGGTATGGCTACACCTTC.

J is TRBJ2-5 and V is TRBV2; TRBD1 aligns across 9 bases. CDR1 is SNHLY and CDR2 is FYNNEI in the germline V gene. Losses at the gene ends were 7 bases for V and 5 bases for J; bases not matched to a gene: 5. This CDR3 is 13 amino acids long. CDR3 nucleotides: TGTGCCAGCATACAGGGGGCTGGTGAGACCCAGTACTTC. It specifies CASIQGAGETQYF.

The V call is TRBV27, the J call TRBJ1-4; 8 positions agree with TRBD1. The CDR3 sequence is 15 residues long. Germline CDR1 is MNHEY and CDR2 is SMNVEV (reference sequence). The V gene end was trimmed by 5 bases and the J gene end by 7 bases; junction bases not matched to a gene: 9. This chain's CDR3 is CASSMTGALGEKLFF. In DNA form, the CDR3 reads TGTGCCAGCAGTATGACAGGGGCCTTGGGTGAAAAACTGTTTTTT. The full variable domain, its missing parts supplied by reference TRBV27 and TRBJ1-4, is EAQVTQNPRYLITVTGKKLTVTCSQNMNHEYMSWYRQDPGLGLRQIYYSMNVEVTDKGDVPEGYKVSRKEKRNFPLILESPSPNQTSLYFCASSMTGALGEKLFFGSGTQLSVL.